Each of the 18 T cell receptor beta chains below was sequenced from the same sample in a study of tissue T cells after allogeneic stem cell transplantation (dated by TCRdb to between 2021 and 2022). The library was generated by the immunoSEQ multiplex PCR assay. The table comes from immuneACCESS by way of TCRdb, which keeps in-frame sequences with V and J called. Part of the clones is missing from these tables; in studies checked, under half for an unresolved V gene and the rest for unknown reasons. The sample table lists roughly 51,000 clones, about three quarters of them with a count of one. Approximately 0.5% of the sample goes to the ten largest clones. Sequenced: sorted cells pooled from one or two spleens. The receptors were gathered from a pool of C57BL/6 mice in good health.

This clone turned up a few times. Mouse names are used for the genes. The read terminates 1 residue ahead of where the CDR3 ends, so the germline J gene completes it. The rearrangement links TRBV13-1 to TRBJ1-3; D call uncertain. This CDR3 contains 13 residues. The germline gives CDR1 NSHNY, CDR2 SYGAGN. Trimming left V 0 bases short and J 1 base short, with 2 bases between. The CDR3 bases that were read are TGTGCCAGCAGTGATGGGTCTGGAAATACGCTCTAT. Encoded protein: CASSDGSGNTLY. In full, the CDR3 is CASSDGSGNTLYF.

This clone occurred a few times. Germline and genes here are mouse. Read sequence stops 1 residue before the CDR3 end, and the germline J gene provides the missing end. The chain links TRBV1 to TRBJ1-3; no clear D gene. Germline CDR1 reads NSQYPW; CDR2 reads LRSPGD (reference sequence). V shed 0 bases and J shed 2 bases, with 8 bases lying between them. The CDR3 is 15 residues long. The CDR3 sequence: CTCSADRQAGNTLYF. The covered CDR3 bases are TGCACCTGCAGTGCAGATAGGCAGGCTGGAAATACGCTCTAT.

Details on this clone: Germline and genes: mouse. The DNA ends 1 residue before the CDR3 does, and the rest of the CDR3 is filled in from the germline J gene. The chain joins TRBV5 to TRBJ2-4; 7 bases match TRBD2. This CDR3 is built from 14 residues. With 5 bases clipped from V and 4 bases from J, the junction kept 6 bases outside the gene matches. CDR1 and CDR2 from the germline V gene are LGHNA and YNLKQL (reference sequence). The CDR3 protein is CASSSRGGENTLYF. The sequenced CDR3 bases are TGTGCCAGCAGCTCCCGCGGGGGGGAAAACACCTTGTAC.

This clone occurred a few times. Mouse gene names and germline throughout. Sequencing ends 1 residue short of the CDR3 end; the germline J gene provides the rest. The rearrangement uses TRBV1 and TRBJ2-7; maybe TRBD2 (6 bases). The CDR3 covers 13 residues. V was clipped by 1 base and J by 4 bases, with 8 bases between them. Germline loops: CDR1 NSQYPW, CDR2 LRSPGD (reference sequence). CDR3: CTCSAGGEYEQYF. The sequenced part of the CDR3 DNA is TGCACCTGCAGTGCAGGGGGGGAATATGAACAGTAC.

As regards this clone: The gene names here belong to mouse. The read falls 1 residue short of the CDR3 end, and the missing part is taken from the germline J gene. The chain couples TRBV1 to TRBJ1-1; 12 bases match TRBD1. This CDR3 spans 15 amino acids. V shed 4 bases, J shed 4 bases, and the junction held 4 bases outside the gene matches. CDR1 and CDR2 (germline): NSQYPW, LRSPGD (reference sequence). CDR3 sequence reads: CTCSDGTGGTTEVFF. The CDR3 DNA, read in part, is TGCACCTGCAGTGACGGGACAGGGGGCACCACAGAAGTCTTC.

A note on this clone: Germline and genes here are mouse. CDR3 DNA, as far as it was read: TGTGCCAGCAGCCTACAGGGGGCCCAAAACACCTTGTAC. This encodes CASSLQGAQNTLY. The CDR3 in its entirety is CASSLQGAQNTLYF. The gene calls are TRBV3 and TRBJ2-4; 9 bases fit TRBD1. Read data end 1 residue before the CDR3 end; the end is taken from the germline J gene. Germline V CDR1 and CDR2: SNHLY, FYNGKV (reference sequence). The CDR3 contains 14 residues. Trimming at V came to 5 bases and at J to 3 bases, leaving 3 bases not matched to a gene.

With regard to this clone: Germline and genes: mouse. With the read ending 1 residue before the CDR3 end, the germline J gene is used to fill in that end. The chain combines TRBV26 with TRBJ1-4, with D perhaps TRBD1 (5 bases). The CDR3 consists of 16 residues. In germline, CDR1 is KGHPV, CDR2 FQNQEV (reference sequence). Trimming pared 0 bases from V and 6 bases from J, leaving 14 bases between. CDR3 in amino acids: CASSLSRRGRDERLFF. CDR3 DNA (partial): TGTGCCAGCAGTCTGTCGAGGAGGGGCAGGGACGAAAGATTATTT.

For this clone: Any gene name here is a mouse gene name. Read sequence stops 1 residue before the CDR3 end, and the germline J gene provides the missing end. The chain employs TRBV23 and TRBJ2-3. The CDR3 consists of 12 residues. Germline-derived CDR1 and CDR2 are KGHTA and FQNQQP. The part of the CDR3 DNA that was read is TGCTCCAGCAGTCAGGGTGCAGAAACGCTGTAT. It translates to CSSSQGAETLY. The complete CDR3 reads CSSSQGAETLYF. The full variable domain, its missing parts supplied by reference TRBV23 and TRBJ2-3, is DAAVTQKPRYLIKMKGQEAEMKCIPEKGHTAVFWYQQKQSKELKFLIYFQNQQPLDQIDMVKERFSAVCPSSSLCSLGIRTCEAEDSALYLCSSSQGAETLYFGSGTRLTVL.

The table lists this clone with a count of one. Mouse gene names and germline throughout. The CDR3 end falls 1 residue outside the read, so it is completed with the germline J gene. The rearrangement links TRBV13-3 to TRBJ1-6; D perhaps matches TRBD1 (5 bases). TRBJ1-6 is annotated as an ORF whose role is uncertain. Trimming left V 1 base short and J 4 bases short, with 12 bases between. CDR1 and CDR2 (germline): NNHDY, SYVADS. The CDR3 is 16 amino acids. The CDR3 DNA, read in part, is TGTGCCAGCAGTGATACTACGGGACGGTATAATTCGCCCCTCTAC. Protein: CASSDTTGRYNSPLY. In full, the CDR3 reads CASSDTTGRYNSPLYF.

As regards this clone: Genes and germline come from the mouse. Read coverage stops 1 residue before the CDR3 terminus; the germline J gene supplies the remainder. The chain recombines TRBV13-2 with TRBJ2-5; TRBD2 aligns across 11 bases. The germline gives CDR1 NNHNN, CDR2 SYGAGS (reference sequence). V was clipped by 1 base and J by 3 bases; unmatched bases: 4. The CDR3 spans 16 residues. CDR3: CASGDNWGGGQDTQYF. CDR3 bases read: TGTGCCAGCGGTGATAACTGGGGGGGCGGACAAGACACCCAGTAC.

Comments on this clone: Any gene name here is a mouse gene name. Read coverage stops 1 residue before the CDR3 terminus; the germline J gene supplies the remainder. This sequence joins TRBV20 and TRBJ2-1; unclear D gene. CDR1 and CDR2 (germline): GFQATS, STVNSAI. This CDR3 contains 12 residues. V was trimmed by 3 bases and J by 1 base, leaving 4 bases between them. This chain's CDR3 is CGARRNYAEQFF. The covered CDR3 bases are TGTGGTGCTAGACGGAACTATGCTGAGCAGTTC.

In the case of this clone: The gene names given are mouse names. The read terminates 1 residue before the CDR3 end, so the remaining end is supplied by the germline J gene. The rearrangement links TRBV3 to TRBJ1-2, with unresolved D. Between the trimmed V and J ends, which lost 5 bases and 4 bases, there was a span of 8 bases. From germline, CDR1 is SNHLY and CDR2 FYNGKV (reference sequence). The CDR3 runs 12 residues. CDR3 residues: CASSPEGSDYTF. CDR3 bases read: TGTGCCAGCAGCCCGGAGGGCTCCGACTACACC. The whole variable domain, remainder taken from reference TRBV3 and TRBJ1-2, is GPKVLQIPSHQIIDMGQMVTLNCDPVSNHLYFYWYKQILGQQMEFLVNFYNGKVMEKSKLFKDQFSVERPDGSYFTLKIQPTALEDSAVYFCASSPEGSDYTFGSGTRLLVI.

About this clone itself: Any gene name here is a mouse gene name. The read falls 1 residue short of the CDR3 end, and the missing part is taken from the germline J gene. The rearrangement joins TRBV13-2 to TRBJ2-1; 10 bases match TRBD2. The CDR3 sequence is 15 residues long. CDR1 is NNHNN and CDR2 is SYGAGS in the germline V gene (reference sequence). V lost 1 base to trimming and J lost 7 bases; unmatched junction nucleotides: 5. The covered CDR3 bases are TGTGCCAGCGGTGATTCTGGGGGGGCGCGGGCTGAGCAGTTC. This gives the protein CASGDSGGARAEQF. The full CDR3 protein is CASGDSGGARAEQFF.

This clone was found once. The listed genes are named as in mouse. Read sequence stops 1 residue before the CDR3 end, and the germline J gene provides the missing end. This sequence joins TRBV5 and TRBJ2-4, with D perhaps assigned TRBD1 or TRBD2 (5 bases each). CDR1 and CDR2 (germline): LGHNA, YNLKQL (reference sequence). The CDR3 loop spans 15 amino acids. V lost 0 bases and J 0 bases, leaving 7 bases between the germline ends. The CDR3: CASSQDRDSQNTLYF. The sequenced CDR3 bases are TGTGCCAGCAGCCAAGATAGGGACAGTCAAAACACCTTGTAC.

About this clone: Gene names are mouse gene names. The read halts 1 residue ahead of the CDR3 end, with the missing end drawn from the germline J gene. This chain connects TRBV13-3 to TRBJ1-2, with a possible D match to TRBD1 (6 bases). This CDR3 has 15 amino acids. Trimming pared 1 base from V and 0 bases from J, leaving 10 bases between. Per germline, CDR1 NNHDY and CDR2 SYVADS. The part of the CDR3 DNA that was read is TGTGCCAGCAGTGATCTGGGGGGCTCAAACTCCGACTACACC. It yields the protein CASSDLGGSNSDYT. The full CDR3 sequence reads CASSDLGGSNSDYTF.

Notes on this clone: Genes and germline are mouse. The read stops 1 residue short of the end of the CDR3; the missing end is completed from the germline J gene. The chain links TRBV13-1 to TRBJ2-1; D is unclear. The V gene lost 5 bases and the J gene lost 5 bases, with 5 bases spanning the gap. Germline V gives CDR1 NSHNY, CDR2 SYGAGN. The CDR3 has 11 amino acids. The CDR3 is CASRDNAEQFF. The part of the CDR3 DNA that was read is TGTGCCAGCAGAGACAATGCTGAGCAGTTC.

As regards this clone: Any gene name here is a mouse gene name. The read halts 1 residue ahead of the CDR3 end, with the missing end drawn from the germline J gene. The chain has TRBV13-3 and TRBJ2-4; D remains ambiguous. The V gene lost 2 bases and the J gene lost 2 bases, with 6 bases spanning the gap. CDR3 length: 13 residues. The germline gives CDR1 NNHDY, CDR2 SYVADS. The CDR3 sequence is CASSEVHQNTLYF. The covered CDR3 bases are TGTGCCAGCAGTGAGGTACATCAAAACACCTTGTAC.

Regarding this clone: The genes and germline here are from mouse. The CDR3 goes on 1 residue after the read ends, and that part is filled in from the germline J gene. Other DNA sequences in this sample translate to the same CDR3. The chain links TRBV4 to TRBJ1-1; weak D call: TRBD1 (6 bases). Per the germline V gene, CDR1 is LGHDT and CDR2 is YNNKQL (reference sequence). Deletions cut 5 bases from V and 1 base from J, with 8 bases between. The CDR3 has 13 amino acids. CDR3 loop: CASSLGQNTEVFF. The sequenced part of the CDR3 DNA is TGTGCCAGCAGCCTGGGACAAAACACAGAAGTCTTC.